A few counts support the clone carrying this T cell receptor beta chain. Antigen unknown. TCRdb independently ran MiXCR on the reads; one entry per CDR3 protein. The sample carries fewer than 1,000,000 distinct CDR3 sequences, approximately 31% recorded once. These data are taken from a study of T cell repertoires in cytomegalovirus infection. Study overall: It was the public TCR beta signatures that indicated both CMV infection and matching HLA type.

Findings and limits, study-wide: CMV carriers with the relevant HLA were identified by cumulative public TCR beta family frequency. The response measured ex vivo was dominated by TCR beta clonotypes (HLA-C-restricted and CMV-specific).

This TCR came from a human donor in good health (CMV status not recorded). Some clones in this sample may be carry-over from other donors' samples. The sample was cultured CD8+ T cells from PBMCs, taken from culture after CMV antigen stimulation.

The CDR3 sequence: CASSPEQGATGELFF. CDR3 in DNA: TGCGCCAGCAGCCCGGAACAGGGGGCCACCGGGGAGCTGTTTTTT. The V gene is TRBV5-1, the J gene TRBJ2-2; 9 nucleotides line up with TRBD1. The CDR3 contains 15 residues. The germline V gene has CDR1 SGHRS and CDR2 YFSETQ. The J segment lost 4 bases and the V segment lost 4 bases, leaving 5 bases of the junction unmatched. Full variable domain (missing parts from reference TRBV5-1 and TRBJ2-2): KAGVTQTPRYLIKTRGQQVTLSCSPISGHRSVSWYQQTPGQGLQFLFEYFSETQRNKGNFPGRFSGRQFSNSRSEMNVSTLELGDSALYLCASSPEQGATGELFFGEGSRLTVL.